Described below is a single T cell receptor (beta chain) sequence and its context. The target of this receptor is not known. Per-base quality was not reported, and no clone a single base away is much larger than it. The CDR3 measures 14 amino acids from cysteine to phenylalanine. The entry retains the CDR3 DNA only, 42 bases that are in frame from base 1. Relative to germline, V is missing 4 bases and J is missing 5 bases, with 7 bases of the junction outside any gene match. CDR1 MNHEY and CDR2 SVGAGI are derived from the germline V gene. The data belong to a study of cytomegalovirus exposure and HLA in healthy donors (dated by TCRdb to 2016 to 2017). Regarding the complete study: A later analysis indicated that the roughly 120 validation repertoires were generated on the platform also employed for the 700 or so repertoires of the first cohort. In addition to the first cohort of 666 subjects, a separate validation cohort of approximately 120 different subjects was used. To predict cytomegalovirus infection status, the study combined high-throughput TCR immunosequencing, statistical association of individual TCRs with disease status, and machine learning. The study aimed to test whether signatures of past pathogen exposure could be identified by cataloging public T cell receptors. Paper-wide results and their limitations: A later analysis found that TCRs clustered in the first cohort also tended to co-occur in the 95 to 150 validation repertoires, with just under 95% of cluster scores above 0. A few of the identified cytomegalovirus-associated TCR beta chains were confirmed in vitro to be specific for cytomegalovirus antigens. The study listed 150 to 200 TCR beta chains as associated with cytomegalovirus. Cytomegalovirus status was reported to be diagnosed by the classifier with high specificity and sensitivity in both the original and validation cohorts. The authors suggested that the approach could potentially be generalized to other disease states and immunological phenotypes. Across donors, most TCR sequences were observed very rarely, whereas some public TCRs were present in many individuals. A later analysis lacked HLA typing for the validation cohort, so it scored co-occurrence in that cohort across all 110 or so repertoires.

Receptor amplification or capture employed the immunoSEQ multiplex PCR assay. The paper's processing steps were these. A statistical classification framework was built to diagnose cytomegalovirus status from the catalog of TCR beta chain sequences. What TCRdb holds here is the immuneACCESS table cut down to in-frame rearrangements. Part of the clones is not present; checked against another copy, under half of the missing clones reflect an unresolved V gene, and the others are unexplained. V, J and clone size are those of that table, while D and trimming were read from the DNA. Present in this sample are roughly 260,000 clones, almost 90% of which were seen just once. The ten largest clonotypes hold around 0.34% of the sample. The donors belonged to the validation cohort of 90 to 150 subjects, which was separate from the approximately 700-subject first cohort.

The sequenced sample consisted of PBMCs. Recombination linked TRBV6-5 to TRBJ2-5, and TRBD1 matches 7 of the central bases. The receptor was isolated from a young woman in good health and CMV-seronegative. The CDR3 protein is CASSFEGADETQYF. The nucleotide sequence reads as follows: TGTGCCAGCAGTTTCGAGGGGGCGGATGAGACCCAGTACTTC.